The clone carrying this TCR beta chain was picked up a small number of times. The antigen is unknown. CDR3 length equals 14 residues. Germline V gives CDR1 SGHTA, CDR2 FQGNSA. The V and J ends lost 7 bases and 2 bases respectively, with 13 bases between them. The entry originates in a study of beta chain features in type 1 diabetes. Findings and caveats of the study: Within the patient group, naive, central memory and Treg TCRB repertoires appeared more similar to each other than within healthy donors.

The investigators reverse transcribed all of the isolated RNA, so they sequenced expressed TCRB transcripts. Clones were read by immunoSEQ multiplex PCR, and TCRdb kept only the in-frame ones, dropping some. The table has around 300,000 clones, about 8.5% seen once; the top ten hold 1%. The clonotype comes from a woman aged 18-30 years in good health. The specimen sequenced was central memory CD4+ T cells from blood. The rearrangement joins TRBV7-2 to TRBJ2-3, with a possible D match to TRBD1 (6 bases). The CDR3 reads CASTLTGPTDTQYF. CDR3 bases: TGTGCCAGCACCTTGACAGGCCCCACAGATACGCAGTATTTT. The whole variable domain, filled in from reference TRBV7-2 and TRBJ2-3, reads GAGVSQSPSNKVTEKGKDVELRCDPISGHTALYWYRQSLGQGLEFLIYFQGNSAPDKSGLPSDRFSAERTGGSVSTLTIQRTQQEDSAVYLCASTLTGPTDTQYFGPGTRLTVL.